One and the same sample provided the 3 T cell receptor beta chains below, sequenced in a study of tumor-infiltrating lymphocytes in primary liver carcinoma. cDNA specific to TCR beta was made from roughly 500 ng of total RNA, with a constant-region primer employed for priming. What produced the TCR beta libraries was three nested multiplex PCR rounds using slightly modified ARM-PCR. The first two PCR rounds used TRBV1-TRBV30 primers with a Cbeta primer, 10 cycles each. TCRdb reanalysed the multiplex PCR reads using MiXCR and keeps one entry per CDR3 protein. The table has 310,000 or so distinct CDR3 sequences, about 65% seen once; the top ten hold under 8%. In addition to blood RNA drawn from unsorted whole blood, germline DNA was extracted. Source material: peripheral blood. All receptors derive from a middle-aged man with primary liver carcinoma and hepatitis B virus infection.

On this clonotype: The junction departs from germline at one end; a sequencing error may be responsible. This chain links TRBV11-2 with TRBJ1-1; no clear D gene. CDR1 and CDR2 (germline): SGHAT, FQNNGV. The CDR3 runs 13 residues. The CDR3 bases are TGTGTCAGCAGCCCTTACCCCGTCACGGAAACTTTCTTT. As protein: CVSSPYPVTETFF.

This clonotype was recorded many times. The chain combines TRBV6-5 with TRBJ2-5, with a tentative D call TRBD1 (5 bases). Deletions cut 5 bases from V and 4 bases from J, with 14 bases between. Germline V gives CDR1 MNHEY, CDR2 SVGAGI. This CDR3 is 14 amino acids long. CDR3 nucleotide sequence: TGTGCCAGCAGTGGCCAGGGTGCTGGAGAGACCCAGTACTTC. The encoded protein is CASSGQGAGETQYF.

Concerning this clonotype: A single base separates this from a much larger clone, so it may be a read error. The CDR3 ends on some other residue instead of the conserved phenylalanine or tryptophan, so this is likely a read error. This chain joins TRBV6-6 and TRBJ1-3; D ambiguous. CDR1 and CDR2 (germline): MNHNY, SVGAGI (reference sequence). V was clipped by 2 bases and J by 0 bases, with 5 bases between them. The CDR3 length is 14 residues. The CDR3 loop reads CASSYSNSGNTIYL. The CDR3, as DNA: TGTGCCAGCAGTTACAGTAACTCTGGAAACACCATATATTTG.